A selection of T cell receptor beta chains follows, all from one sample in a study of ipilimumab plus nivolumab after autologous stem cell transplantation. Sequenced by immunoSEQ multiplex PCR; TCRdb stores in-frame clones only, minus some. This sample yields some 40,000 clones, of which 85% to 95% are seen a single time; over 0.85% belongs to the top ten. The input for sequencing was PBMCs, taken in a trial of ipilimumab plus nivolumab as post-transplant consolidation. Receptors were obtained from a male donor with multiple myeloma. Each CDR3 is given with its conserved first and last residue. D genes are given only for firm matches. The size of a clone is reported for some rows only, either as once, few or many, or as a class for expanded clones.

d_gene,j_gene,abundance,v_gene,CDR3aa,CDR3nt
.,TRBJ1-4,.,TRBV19,CASSVVSEKLFF,TGTGCCAGTAGTGTCGTGAGTGAAAAACTGTTTTTT
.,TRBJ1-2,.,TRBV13,CASSSGGEEMYYGYTF,TGTGCCAGCAGCTCGGGCGGCGAGGAGATGTATTATGGCTACACCTTC
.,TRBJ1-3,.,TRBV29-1,CSVESRNTIYF,TGCAGCGTTGAATCTAGAAACACCATATATTTT
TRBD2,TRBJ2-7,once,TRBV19,CASSPTSGIYEQYF,TGTGCCAGTAGTCCTACTAGCGGTATTTACGAGCAGTACTTC
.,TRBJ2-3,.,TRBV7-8,CASSIGHSTDTQYF,TGTGCCAGCAGTATTGGTCATAGCACAGATACGCAGTATTTT
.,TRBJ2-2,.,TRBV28,CASSLAGYTGELFF,TGTGCCAGCAGTTTAGCAGGGTACACCGGGGAGCTGTTTTTT
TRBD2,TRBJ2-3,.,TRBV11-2,CASRTPGLAGLTTDTQYF,TGTGCCAGCAGAACCCCGGGACTAGCGGGCCTTACCACAGATACGCAGTATTTT
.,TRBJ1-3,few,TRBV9,CASSVGWGNTIYF,TGTGCCAGCAGCGTAGGGTGGGGAAACACCATATATTTT
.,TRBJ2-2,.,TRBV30,CAWSVLPATNTGELFF,TGTGCCTGGAGTGTTCTCCCCGCAACGAACACCGGGGAGCTGTTTTTT
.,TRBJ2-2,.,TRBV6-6,CASRYTGELFF,TGTGCCAGCAGGTACACCGGGGAGCTGTTTTTT
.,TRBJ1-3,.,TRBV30,CAGQAGNTIYF,TGTGCTGGGCAGGCTGGAAACACCATATATTTT
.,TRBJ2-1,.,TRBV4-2,CASSQDLGSYNEQFF,TGTGCCAGCAGCCAAGATCTCGGATCCTACAATGAGCAGTTCTTC
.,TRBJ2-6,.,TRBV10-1,CASSGNAKSRANVLTF,TGCGCCAGCAGTGGGAACGCAAAAAGTCGGGCCAACGTCCTGACTTTC
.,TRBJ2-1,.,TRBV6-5,CASSYGFPLRNEQFF,TGTGCCAGCAGTTACGGTTTTCCGCTGAGGAATGAGCAGTTCTTC
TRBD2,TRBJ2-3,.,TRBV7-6,CASSLGAGDSDTQYF,TGTGCCAGCAGCTTAGGTGCGGGGGATTCAGATACGCAGTATTTT
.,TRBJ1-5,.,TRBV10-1,CAIPSTSPGPAQHF,TGCGCCATCCCGTCGACGAGCCCAGGGCCGGCCCAGCATTTT
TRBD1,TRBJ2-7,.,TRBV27,CASSLLNRGHEQYF,TGTGCCAGCAGTTTATTGAACAGGGGCCACGAGCAGTACTTC
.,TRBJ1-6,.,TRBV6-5,CASRGGGDSPLHF,TGTGCCAGCAGAGGGGGAGGTGACTCACCCCTCCACTTT
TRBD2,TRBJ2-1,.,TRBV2,CASSVAGLSYNEQFF,TGTGCCAGCAGTGTAGCGGGACTCTCCTACAATGAGCAGTTCTTC
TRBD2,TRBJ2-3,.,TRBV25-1,CARHRDYTDTQYF,TGTGCCAGACACCGGGACTACACAGATACGCAGTATTTT